The rows below give T cell receptor beta chains drawn from one sample of a study of cytomegalovirus exposure and HLA in healthy donors. Sequencing was performed with immunoSEQ multiplex PCR; in TCRdb, only in-frame clones are kept and a portion is missing. Here the sample spans roughly 130,000 clones, approximately 84% being singletons. Sequenced material: PBMCs. These receptors all come from a woman in her thirties or forties in good health and CMV-seronegative. Each CDR3 is given with its conserved first and last residue. D genes are given only for firm matches. Clone size is not always given. Where it is, it says once, few, many or a class for expanded clones.

J	D	size	V	CDR3	DNA
TRBJ2-3	-	-	TRBV20-1	CSALTTSIEYF	TGCAGTGCCCTGACTACAAGTATAGAGTATTTT
TRBJ2-1	TRBD2	-	TRBV27	CASKIGLAAYNEQFF	TGTGCCAGCAAGATTGGACTAGCGGCCTACAATGAGCAGTTCTTC
TRBJ1-2	TRBD1	-	TRBV5-1	CASSLDRGRLGYTF	TGCGCCAGCAGCTTGGACAGGGGGCGGTTGGGCTACACCTTC
TRBJ2-1	TRBD2	-	TRBV14	CASSQASGLYNEQFF	TGTGCCAGCAGCCAAGCTAGCGGGCTCTACAATGAGCAGTTCTTC
TRBJ2-3	-	-	TRBV20-1	CSARAGDTQYF	TGCAGTGCAAGAGCAGGAGATACGCAGTATTTT
TRBJ1-1	-	once	TRBV19	CASAGGALNTEAFF	TGTGCCAGTGCGGGAGGGGCCCTGAACACTGAAGCTTTCTTT
TRBJ1-2	TRBD1	-	TRBV5-6	CASRRTGGSIYGYTF	TGTGCCAGCAGAAGGACAGGGGGCTCTATCTATGGCTACACCTTC
TRBJ1-1	-	-	TRBV25-1	CASSEYGGNTEAFF	TGTGCCAGCAGTGAATACGGGGGGAACACTGAAGCTTTCTTT
TRBJ1-1	-	-	TRBV28	CASSPILTLEAFF	TGTGCCAGCAGCCCCATCTTGACTTTGGAAGCTTTCTTT
TRBJ1-3	TRBD1	-	TRBV28	CASSKGQANTIYF	TGTGCCAGCAGTAAGGGACAGGCGAACACCATATATTTT
TRBJ2-1	TRBD1	-	TRBV11-2	CASSLGQGTYNEQFF	TGTGCCAGCAGCTTAGGACAGGGGACCTACAATGAGCAGTTCTTC